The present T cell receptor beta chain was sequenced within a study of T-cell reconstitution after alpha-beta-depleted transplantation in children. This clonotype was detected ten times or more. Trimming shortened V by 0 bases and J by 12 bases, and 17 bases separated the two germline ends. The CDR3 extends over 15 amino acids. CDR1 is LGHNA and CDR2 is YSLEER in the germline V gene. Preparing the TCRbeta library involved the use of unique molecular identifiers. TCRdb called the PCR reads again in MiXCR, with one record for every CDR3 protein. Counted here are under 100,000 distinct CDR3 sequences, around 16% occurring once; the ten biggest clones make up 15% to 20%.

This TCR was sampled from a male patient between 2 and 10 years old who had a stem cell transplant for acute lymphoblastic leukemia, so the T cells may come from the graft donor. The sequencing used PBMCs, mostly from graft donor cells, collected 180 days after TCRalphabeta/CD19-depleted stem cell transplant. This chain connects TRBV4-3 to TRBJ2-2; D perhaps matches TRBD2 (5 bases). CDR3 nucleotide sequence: TGCGCCAGCAGCCAAGATCTCGGACCGCAGCGGCAGCTGTTTTTT. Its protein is CASSQDLGPQRQLFF.